Listed below are T cell receptor beta chains from one sample, sequenced in a study of identical twins. MiXCR was run by TCRdb on the 5' RACE reads, yielding one entry per CDR3 protein. The sample lists approximately 220,000 distinct CDR3 sequences; around 10% were seen once. Sequencing input: memory (CD45RO+) T cells sorted from blood. These receptors were collected from a young woman in good health. Both conserved end residues are part of each CDR3. D genes are given only for firm matches. Not every row has a clone size; where given, it reads once, few, many or a size class.

V gene	clone size	D gene	J gene	CDR3 DNA	CDR3 protein
TRBV19	NA	TRBD1	TRBJ2-7	TGTGCCAGTAGTCCCATTGGGACAGGGGGCCACGAGCAGTACTTC	CASSPIGTGGHEQYF
TRBV12-3/TRBV12-4	NA	NA	TRBJ2-3	TGTGCCAGCAGAGGACAGCCAACTAGCACAGATACGCAGTATTTT	CASRGQPTSTDTQYF
TRBV20-1	NA	NA	TRBJ2-7	TGCAGTGCTACGGGCGGTCCCTACGAGCAGTACTTC	CSATGGPYEQYF
TRBV6-1	NA	TRBD1	TRBJ1-2	TGTGCCTCAATAGACAGGGTCGGAGGGGGCTACACCTTC	CASIDRVGGGYTF
TRBV9	many	NA	TRBJ2-3	TGTGCCAGCAGCGTAGGATTGCGCACAGATACGCAGTATTTT	CASSVGLRTDTQYF
TRBV24-1	few	NA	TRBJ2-5	TGTGCCACCAGTGACACGCCCTCAACGGACACCGCAGAGACCCAGTACTTC	CATSDTPSTDTAETQYF
TRBV2	many	NA	TRBJ2-2	TGTGCCAGCAGTGAACCCGGGGAGCTGTTTTTT	CASSEPGELFF
TRBV20-1	few	TRBD1	TRBJ2-2	TGCAGTGCTCCAGGACAGGGGTCCGGGGAGCTGTTTTTT	CSAPGQGSGELFF
TRBV25-1	NA	TRBD2	TRBJ2-1	TGTGCCAGCAGCCGGGGGACCCGTAGCGGGAGGGCCAAGCAGTTCTTC	CASSRGTRSGRAKQFF
TRBV29-1	NA	NA	TRBJ1-1	TGCAGCGTTAGCGTCCCGGGGAACACTGAAGCTTTCTTT	CSVSVPGNTEAFF
TRBV5-1	once	NA	TRBJ2-5	TGCGCCAGCAGCCCAAGGACTGGGCCGGAGACCCAGTACTTC	CASSPRTGPETQYF
TRBV7-9	NA	TRBD2	TRBJ2-1	TGTGCCAGCAGCTTAGAATTAGCGGGAGTCATGGAGCAGTTCTTC	CASSLELAGVMEQFF
TRBV5-6	many	NA	TRBJ2-3	TGTGCCAGCAGCTTGGCCAGGTCCGCAGATACGCAGTATTTT	CASSLARSADTQYF
TRBV29-1	many	NA	TRBJ2-1	TGCAGCGTTTTGCTTCCCAACAATGAGCAGTTCTTC	CSVLLPNNEQFF
TRBV7-8	few	NA	TRBJ1-1	TGTGCCAGCAGCCCTCTCTGGGGTGGGGGCACTGAAGCTTTCTTT	CASSPLWGGGTEAFF
TRBV15	few	TRBD2	TRBJ2-1	TGTGCCACCCAGAAAACTAGCGGGGAAGCCGGATGGCGGTTCTTC	CATQKTSGEAGWRFF
TRBV12-3/TRBV12-4	few	NA	TRBJ2-2	TGTGCCAGCAGCCAACTCACCGGGGAGCTGTTTTTT	CASSQLTGELFF
TRBV12-3/TRBV12-4	NA	NA	TRBJ2-7	TGTGCCAGCAGTCCCGGGACTGAGTATAACGAGCAGTACTTC	CASSPGTEYNEQYF